Listed here are 6 T cell receptor beta chains from one sample, sequenced in a study of T cells in Graves' hyperthyroidism and ophthalmopathy. What was amplified from RNA transcripts were TCR beta CDR3 regions. Initially, a first-round RT-PCR of the TCR CDR3 employed the HTBI primer set. TCRdb processed the multiplex PCR reads anew with MiXCR; each CDR3 protein has one entry. Of under 450,000 distinct CDR3 sequences listed, around a sixth were seen once; the top ten hold 11% to 15%. Sample: blood. These receptor sequences come from a woman aged 18-29 years with Graves' hyperthyroidism.

This clonotype was counted ten times or more. CDR3 sequence reads: CASTLRTTDTQYF. The CDR3 DNA reads as TGTGCCAGCACATTAAGGACCACAGATACGCAGTATTTT. The chain recombines TRBV28 with TRBJ2-3, with D hard to call. The CDR3 extends over 13 amino acids. Trimming removed 7 bases from V and 2 bases from J, with 10 bases in between. Per the germline V gene, CDR1 is MDHEN and CDR2 is SYDVKM.

The table lists this clonotype with many counts. The chain has TRBV10-3 and TRBJ1-1, with D possibly being TRBD1 (5 bases). The germline V gene has CDR1 ENHRY and CDR2 SYGVKD. CDR3 size: 16 residues. The V gene lost 3 bases and the J gene lost 5 bases, with 19 bases spanning the gap. The CDR3 region is CAISDKGPQGGTEAFF. DNA for the CDR3: TGTGCCATCAGTGATAAGGGTCCCCAGGGAGGGACTGAAGCTTTCTTT.

This clonotype was detected ten times or more. The genes are TRBV12-3 or TRBV12-4 and TRBJ1-2, with D maybe TRBD1 (5 bases). V was clipped by 0 bases and J by 6 bases, with 11 bases between them. The CDR3 extends over 14 amino acids. The CDR3 nucleotides are TGTGCCAGCAGTTTAGCAGGGGCCGGGCATGGCTACACCTTC. It is translated as CASSLAGAGHGYTF.

In its sample, this clonotype was seen a few times. This chain connects TRBV7-9 to TRBJ2-2, with D maybe TRBD2 (5 bases). This CDR3 region has 13 residues. The germline V gene has CDR1 SEHNR and CDR2 FQNEAQ (reference sequence). The V end lost 11 bases, the J end lost 0 bases, and 10 bases lay between the germline ends. The CDR3 spells CAVWETNTGELFF. For the CDR3, the DNA is TGTGCCGTGTGGGAGACGAACACCGGGGAGCTGTTTTTT.

To note about this clonotype: The junction and the germline gene differ at one end; a read error may be behind it. This rearrangement joins TRBV9 to TRBJ2-3; TRBD1 or TRBD2 may be the D gene (5 bases each). There are 18 residues in the CDR3. The germline CDR1 and CDR2 sequences are SGDLS and YYNGEE. The CDR3 loop is CASSVGSGTPRRTDTQYF. The CDR3 DNA follows: TGCGCCAGCAGCGTAGGATCCGGGACCCCGAGACGCACAGATACGCAGTATTTT.

The genes are TRBV5-5 and TRBJ2-7; a possible D gene is TRBD1 (5 bases). This CDR3 has 15 amino acids. Trimming took 0 bases from V and 4 from J, leaving 14 bases between them. Germline CDR1 reads SGHKS; CDR2 reads YYEKEE (reference sequence). CDR3 DNA sequence: TGTGCCAGCAGCTTGGAGGGGCAGGTTGGGTACGAGCAGTACTTC. Its protein product is CASSLEGQVGYEQYF.